This T cell receptor (beta chain) was identified in a study of blood T cell repertoires in COVID-19. Across the study: PBMCs, B-cell-depleted T cells, or T cells were the source of the cDNA or gDNA that made up the material.

One Seattle source followed patients from active infection through their disease course. Authors' methods: Amplification with reference gene primers provided the estimates of nucleated cell counts. The table came from immunoSEQ multiplex PCR; TCRdb's copy has only in-frame clones and leaves some out. From that table come the V and J calls and clone size; the DNA was used to work out D and trimming. The sample gives some 140,000 clones, around 83% of which show up once; around an eighth is in the top ten. The CDR3 is 15 amino acids. V lost 3 bases, J lost 1 base, and 6 bases stayed unmatched. From germline, CDR1 is SGDLS and CDR2 YYNGEE.

The clonotype was recovered from a woman aged 55-70 years with COVID-19, enrolled during active disease. This rearrangement joins TRBV9 to TRBJ2-5; 7 positions match TRBD2. Sequenced sample: peripheral blood. CDR3 sequence: CASSEIAGSQETQYF. Here the CDR3 DNA reads TGTGCCAGCAGCGAAATAGCGGGCTCCCAAGAGACCCAGTACTTC.